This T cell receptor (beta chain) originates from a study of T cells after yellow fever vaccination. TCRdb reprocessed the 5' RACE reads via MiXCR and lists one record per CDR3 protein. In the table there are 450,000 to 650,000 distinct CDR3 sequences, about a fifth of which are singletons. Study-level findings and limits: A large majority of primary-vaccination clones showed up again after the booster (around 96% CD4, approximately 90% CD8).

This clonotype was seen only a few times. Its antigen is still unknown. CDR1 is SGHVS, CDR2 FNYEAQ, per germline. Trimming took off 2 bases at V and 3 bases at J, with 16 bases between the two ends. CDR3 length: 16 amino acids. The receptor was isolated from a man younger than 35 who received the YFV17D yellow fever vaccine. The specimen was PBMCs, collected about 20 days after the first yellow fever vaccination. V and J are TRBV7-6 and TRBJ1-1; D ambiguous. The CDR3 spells CASSLSSWGSDTEAFF. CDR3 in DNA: TGTGCCAGCAGCTTAAGTAGTTGGGGTTCGGACACTGAAGCTTTCTTT.